The present T cell receptor beta chain was sequenced within a study of cytomegalovirus exposure and HLA in healthy donors. The study's findings and limits: In vitro confirmation showed three CMV-associated chains to be CMV antigen specific.

This clone turned up a few times. What it binds is unknown. The V end lost 2 bases, the J end lost 8 bases, and 10 bases lay between the germline ends. Germline V gene sequence: CDR1 SGHRS, CDR2 YFSETQ. CDR3 length: 12 residues. Primers for the PCR totalled 60 Vbeta and 13 Jbeta. Clones were read by immunoSEQ multiplex PCR, and TCRdb kept only the in-frame ones, dropping some. The sample holds over 150,000 clones, around 67% seen once. The sample taken for sequencing was PBMCs. This sequence originates from a woman aged 30 to 39 in good health and CMV-seropositive. The chain links TRBV5-1 to TRBJ1-2; D is uncertain. DNA of the CDR3: TGCGCCAGCAGCTTACTAGACCAGGGCTACACCTTC. It specifies CASSLLDQGYTF. Full variable domain (missing parts from reference TRBV5-1 and TRBJ1-2): KAGVTQTPRYLIKTRGQQVTLSCSPISGHRSVSWYQQTPGQGLQFLFEYFSETQRNKGNFPGRFSGRQFSNSRSEMNVSTLELGDSALYLCASSLLDQGYTFGSGTRLTVV.